Presented here are 5 T cell receptor delta chains from one specimen sequenced in a study of gamma delta lymphoproliferative disorders and STAT genes. Sequencing used genomic DNA taken from PBMCs of patients and controls. TCRdb fed the multiplex PCR reads into CATT to redo clone calling. Of around 2,300 delta-chain clones listed, approximately 1.5% are singletons. The sample was blood. All receptors derive from a human donor in good health.

This clone appeared a few times. The limits of the CDR3 on the DNA are not certain, so only TCRdb's listed CDR3 is given. The chain links TRAV29/DV5 to TRDJ1; TRDD3 reflects the table's D call only, with no check against the DNA. The CDR3 length is 24 residues, termini included. CDR1 NSMFDY and CDR2 ISSIKDK come from the germline V gene. The CDR3 reads CSVLLCSKRLFPRGYSPYTDKLIF.

In its sample, this clone was seen a few times. TCRdb's protein for this DNA is that of a much larger clone and differs from the translation at residue 5, likely a read error; the protein shown is the DNA translation. The chain has TRDV2 and TRDJ1, with 13 bases that match TRDD3. Germline V gives CDR1 GEAIGNYY, CDR2 EKD. CDR3 size: 18 residues. Losses at the gene ends were 2 bases for V and 5 bases for J; bases not matched to a gene: 13. CDR3 residues: CACDIVITGGYESDKLIF. The CDR3 DNA sequence: TGTGCCTGTGACATCGTAATCACTGGGGGATACGAGAGTGATAAACTCATCTTT.

This clone was seen a handful of times. A far larger clone lies a single base away; this is likely a read error. The V gene is listed as TRDV3; no J gene was called; no check of the table's D call, TRDD3, against the DNA was made. The germline CDR1 and CDR2 sequences are TVYSNPD and GDNSRS (reference sequence). The CDR3 sequence is 19 residues long. This CDR3 is CAFLPYGWGIRVSPFHLIF. The CDR3 DNA sequence: TGTGCCTTTCTGCCCTACGGCTGGGGGATACGCGTATCCCCCTTTCACCTCATCTTT.

About this clone itself: TCRdb's entry gives the protein of a much larger clone, which mismatches this DNA's translation at residue 9, likely from a read error; the protein reported here is translated from the DNA. The gene calls are TRAV23/DV6 and TRDJ1; D possibly corresponds to TRDD3 (5 bases). There are 17 residues in the CDR3. V was clipped by 0 bases and J by 8 bases, with 26 bases between them. The V gene's germline CDR1 is NTAFDY and CDR2 IRPDVSE (reference sequence). CDR3 DNA sequence: TGTGCAGCAAGCATGAGCGAGCTGAGGGAATCGGTGGGGAAACTCATCTTT. Its protein product is CAASMSELRESVGKLIF.

Turning to this clone: TCRdb's entry gives the protein of a much larger clone, which mismatches this DNA's translation at residue 13, likely from a read error; the protein reported here is translated from the DNA. The chain uses TRDV1 and TRDJ1; 10 bases are shared with TRDD3. The J gene comes from matching the DNA to germline here; TCRdb lacks it. The length of the CDR3 is 19 residues. Losses at the gene ends were 5 bases for V and 2 bases for J; bases not matched to a gene: 17. Germline CDR1 TSWWSYY, CDR2 QGS. The CDR3 is CALGSRGGYAEGETDKLIF. CDR3 in DNA: TGTGCTCTTGGGAGTAGGGGGGGATACGCCGAGGGTGAGACCGATAAACTCATCTTT.